Described below is a single T cell receptor (beta chain) sequence and its context. The sample belongs to a study of blood T cell repertoires in COVID-19. Study summary: The United States, Italy and Spain supplied acute and convalescent COVID-19 samples. The cDNA or gDNA used as material had been derived from T cells, B-cell-depleted T cells, or PBMCs.

In the authors' workflow: Estimation of nucleated cell counts relied on the amplification of reference gene primers. The table came from immunoSEQ multiplex PCR; TCRdb's copy has only in-frame clones and leaves some out. The V and J calls and clone size are taken from that table; D and trimming were inferred from the DNA. The table records a few hundred thousand clones, 88% of them present only once. This CDR3 is 16 amino acids long. The germline V gene has CDR1 LNHNV and CDR2 YYDKDF (reference sequence). Trimming removed 1 base at V and 8 bases at J, with 17 bases between. Seattle researchers signed up patients amid active infection and tracked them longitudinally.

The TCR comes from a woman aged 30 to 39 with COVID-19, enrolled during active disease. The chain couples TRBV15 to TRBJ1-4, with a possible D match to TRBD1 (6 bases). The specimen was peripheral blood. In nucleotides, the CDR3 is TGTGCCACCAGCAGAGGGGTGGGCAGGGGTGGCGAAAAACTGTTTTTT. It yields the protein CATSRGVGRGGEKLFF. The entire variable domain, with the rest obtained from reference TRBV15 and TRBJ1-4, is as follows: DAMVIQNPRYQVTQFGKPVTLSCSQTLNHNVMYWYQQKSSQAPKLLFHYYDKDFNNEADTPDNFQSRRPNTSFCFLDIRSPGLGDTAMYLCATSRGVGRGGEKLFFGSGTQLSVL.